Presented here are 23 T cell receptor beta chains from one specimen sequenced in a study of CD8 T cells in ankylosing spondylitis. MiXCR, applied by TCRdb to the 5' RACE reads, yields one record per CDR3 protein. The table has about 88,000 distinct CDR3 sequences, 27% seen once; the top ten hold roughly three fifths. Sequenced material: blood, either unsorted or a sorted T cell fraction (not recorded which). The receptors derive from a male donor with ankylosing spondylitis or in good health (not recorded which).

This sequence joins TRBV5-4 and TRBJ2-1; 11 bases are shared with TRBD2. Unmatched junction bases numbered 12, after V lost 1 base and J lost 0 bases. The CDR3 loop spans 20 amino acids. The germline V gene encodes CDR1 SGHNT and CDR2 YYREEE (reference sequence). The CDR3 here is CASSLQVLAGALSSYNEQFF. The DNA of the CDR3 is TGTGCCAGCAGCTTGCAAGTACTAGCGGGAGCCCTTAGCTCCTACAATGAGCAGTTCTTC.

J is TRBJ1-1 and V is TRBV20-1; unclear D gene. Germline CDR1 and CDR2: DFQATT and SNEGSKA (reference sequence). The CDR3 runs 12 residues. V lost 2 bases, J lost 14 bases, and 18 bases lay in between. The CDR3 coding sequence is TGCAGTGCTAGAAGGCAGGCCCAGGAACGGTTCTTT. Protein sequence: CSARRQAQERFF.

There are a few counts of this clonotype. This rearrangement joins TRBV19 to TRBJ2-1; a weak D match, TRBD2 (6 bases). The CDR3 is 15 residues long. V lost 6 bases and J 2 bases, leaving 14 bases between the germline ends. Per germline, CDR1 LNHDA and CDR2 SQIVND (reference sequence). In DNA, the CDR3 is TGTGCCAGTAGCATCAGCGGGTTAGCCTACAATGAGCAGTTCTTC. Translated, it gives CASSISGLAYNEQFF.

The J gene is TRBJ2-1, the V gene TRBV7-8, with D possibly being TRBD2 (7 bases). This CDR3 has 15 amino acids. V was trimmed by 1 base and J by 9 bases, leaving 16 bases between them. Germline CDR1 SGHVS, CDR2 FQNEAQ. CDR3 DNA sequence: TGTGCCAGCAGCTTAGATTACGGGGGGCTGGTTGAGCAGTTCTTC. It encodes CASSLDYGGLVEQFF.

This clonotype was picked up a small number of times. The chain recombines TRBV3-1 with TRBJ2-1; the match to TRBD2 covers 11 bases. In germline, CDR1 is LGHDT, CDR2 YNNKEL (reference sequence). The CDR3 is made up of 17 amino acids. J gave up 1 base and V 4 bases, and 6 bases lay outside the gene matches. The CDR3 reads CASSPTSGSTSYNEQFF. In DNA, the CDR3 is TGTGCCAGCAGCCCAACTAGCGGGAGTACATCCTACAATGAGCAGTTCTTC.

This clonotype has more than one count but fewer than ten. The chain recombines TRBV7-9 with TRBJ2-7; D unclear. Germline V lookup: CDR1 SEHNR, CDR2 FQNEAQ (reference sequence). The CDR3 is 11 residues long. CDR3 protein: CPLAANREQYV. CDR3 nucleotides: TGTCCCCTGGCGGCGAACCGCGAGCAGTACGTC.

The genes are TRBV19 and TRBJ2-1; D is unresolved. CDR1 LNHDA and CDR2 SQIVND come from the germline V gene (reference sequence). The CDR3 contains 12 residues. Trimming cost V 1 base and J 5 bases, with 3 bases left between them. The CDR3 bases are TGTGCCAGTAGTATAGTCCACAATGAGCAGTTCTTC. This translates into CASSIVHNEQFF.

A few counts support this clonotype. This sequence joins TRBV10-3 and TRBJ2-7; D assignment may be TRBD1 or TRBD2 (5 bases each). The CDR3 sequence is 12 residues long. V was pared by 8 bases and J by 3 bases, with 11 bases between. CDR1 is ENHRY and CDR2 is SYGVKD in the germline V gene. The CDR3 nucleotides are TGTGCCATCCGGGGCGGAAACTACGAGCAGTACTTC. This codes for CAIRGGNYEQYF.

This clonotype came up a few times. V is TRBV5-1 and J is TRBJ2-7; possible D gene TRBD1, 6 bases. The CDR3 is 15 residues long. Germline CDR1 SGHRS, CDR2 YFSETQ. Trimming took off 1 base at V and 1 base at J, with 12 bases between the two ends. CDR3 sequence (DNA): TGCGCCAGCAGCTTGCTACAGGGACCATCCTACGAGCAGTACTTC. Its translation is CASSLLQGPSYEQYF. Full variable domain (remainder filled in from reference TRBV5-1 and TRBJ2-7): KAGVTQTPRYLIKTRGQQVTLSCSPISGHRSVSWYQQTPGQGLQFLFEYFSETQRNKGNFPGRFSGRQFSNSRSEMNVSTLELGDSALYLCASSLLQGPSYEQYFGPGTRLTVT.

The chain carries TRBV4-1 and TRBJ2-3; D is unresolved. Germline CDR1 reads MGHRA; CDR2 reads YSYEKL. The CDR3 has 14 residues. Trimming removed 0 bases at V and 6 bases at J, with 10 bases between. The CDR3 spells CASSQDPSMDTQYF. In nucleotides, the CDR3 is TGCGCCAGCAGCCAAGATCCGTCCATGGATACGCAGTATTTT.

This clonotype occurred many times. The chain is built from TRBV20-1 and TRBJ2-3; 8 bases fit TRBD2. The germline CDR1 and CDR2 sequences are DFQATT and SNEGSKA (reference sequence). V shed 4 bases and J 2 bases; nucleotides not matched to a gene: 11. CDR3 length: 16 residues. The CDR3 loop is CSATAFLAGITDTQYF. The CDR3 DNA follows: TGCAGTGCTACGGCATTCTTAGCGGGGATCACAGATACGCAGTATTTT.

In this sample, this clonotype turned up a few times. This chain uses TRBV25-1 with TRBJ2-7, with a weak D call TRBD2 (6 bases). The CDR3 spans 15 residues. V lost 6 bases, J lost 3 bases, and 18 bases lay in between. Germline V gives CDR1 MGHDK, CDR2 SYGVNS. The CDR3 sequence: CASRDSLKGLYEQYF. CDR3 DNA: TGTGCCAGCAGGGATAGTCTGAAGGGACTCTACGAGCAGTACTTC.

This clonotype has only a few counts. Here the CDR3 reads CASSYRASRGEKLFF. CDR3 nucleotides: TGTGCCAGCAGCTACAGGGCCTCGAGGGGAGAAAAACTGTTTTTT. The rearrangement joins TRBV7-2 to TRBJ1-4; a weak D match, TRBD1 (6 bases). The CDR3 has 15 amino acids. Germline CDR1 SGHTA, CDR2 FQGNSA. The V and J ends lost 4 bases and 8 bases respectively, with 17 bases between them.

This clonotype was detected many times. J is TRBJ1-4 and V is TRBV20-1; D may be TRBD1 (5 bases). Deletions cut 6 bases from V and 8 bases from J, with 16 bases between. The CDR3 is made up of 13 amino acids. CDR1 DFQATT and CDR2 SNEGSKA come from the germline V gene (reference sequence). The CDR3 DNA reads as TGCAGTGCCGAAATCGGGGGAGACGAAAAACTGTTTTTT. Amino acids: CSAEIGGDEKLFF.

The chain combines TRBV27 with TRBJ2-2; 8 nucleotides agree with TRBD1. The trim removed 0 bases at V and 3 bases at J, leaving 3 bases unmatched. CDR1 is MNHEY and CDR2 is SMNVEV in the germline V gene (reference sequence). The CDR3 runs 16 residues. CDR3 DNA sequence: TGTGCCAGCAGTTTATCGCCGACAGGGGACACCGGGGAGCTGTTTTTT. It translates to CASSLSPTGDTGELFF.

This clonotype was detected once. This chain joins TRBV20-1 and TRBJ1-1; D gene ambiguous. The CDR3 length is 15 residues. Trimming removed 3 bases at V and 1 base at J, with 15 bases between. Germline V gene lookup returns CDR1 DFQATT and CDR2 SNEGSKA (reference sequence). The CDR3 coding sequence is TGCAGTGCTAGTTTGCATGGGGAGGCGAACACTGAAGCTTTCTTT. Translation: CSASLHGEANTEAFF.

The chain couples TRBV20-1 to TRBJ2-1; no firm D call. The germline V gene encodes CDR1 DFQATT and CDR2 SNEGSKA (reference sequence). The CDR3 length is 13 residues. Between the trimmed V and J ends, which lost 3 bases and 4 bases, there was a span of 10 bases. The CDR3 DNA reads as TGCAGTGCTAGTCGGTTTGAATACAATGAGCAGTTCTTC. It translates to CSASRFEYNEQFF.

The sample holds a few counts of this clonotype. The chain links TRBV10-3 to TRBJ2-5, with 7 nucleotides matching TRBD2. The CDR3 is 13 amino acids. V lost 3 bases, J lost 5 bases, and 3 bases stayed unmatched. Per germline, CDR1 ENHRY and CDR2 SYGVKD. The CDR3 reads CAISDGGGETQYF. The CDR3 DNA reads TGTGCCATCAGTGATGGGGGGGGGGAGACCCAGTACTTC.

V is TRBV20-1 and J is TRBJ1-5; 9 nucleotides agree with TRBD1. Trimming cost V 3 bases and J 1 base; bases outside gene matches: 16. The germline gives CDR1 DFQATT, CDR2 SNEGSKA (reference sequence). The CDR3 has 19 residues. The CDR3 DNA reads as TGCAGTGCTAGCCCTGACCTTCGGACAGGGGCCGGCAGCAATCAGCCCCAGCATTTT. It yields the protein CSASPDLRTGAGSNQPQHF.

The chain has TRBV11-1 and TRBJ1-1; 7 bases are shared with TRBD1. CDR1 SGHAT and CDR2 FQDESV come from the germline V gene (reference sequence). V lost 7 bases, J lost 6 bases, and 11 bases stayed unmatched. This CDR3 spans 14 amino acids. The chain's CDR3 is CASTLTGTLPEAFF. In nucleotides, the CDR3 is TGTGCCAGCACCCTGACAGGGACCCTACCTGAAGCTTTCTTT.

This clonotype was picked up a small number of times. V and J are TRBV7-6 and TRBJ2-2; 11 bases align to TRBD2. V was pared by 4 bases and J by 1 base, with 8 bases of the junction left unmatched. The CDR3 sequence is 18 residues long. Germline CDR1 SGHVS, CDR2 FNYEAQ. This chain's CDR3 is CASSSTPGTSGNTGELFF. CDR3 DNA sequence: TGTGCCAGCAGCTCAACACCGGGGACTAGCGGGAACACCGGGGAGCTGTTTTTT. The whole variable domain, filled in from reference TRBV7-6 and TRBJ2-2, reads GAGVSQSPRYKVTKRGQDVALRCDPISGHVSLYWYRQALGQGPEFLTYFNYEAQQDKSGLPNDRFSAERPEGSISTLTIQRTEQRDSAMYRCASSSTPGTSGNTGELFFGEGSRLTVL.

The rearrangement links TRBV12-3 or TRBV12-4 to TRBJ2-1; 13 bases map to TRBD2. J was trimmed by 12 bases and V by 5 bases; bases with no gene match: 10. CDR3 length: 15 residues. The CDR3 is CASSHPGLAGLRQFF. DNA of the CDR3: TGTGCCAGCAGTCATCCGGGACTAGCGGGACTGAGGCAGTTCTTC.

This clonotype was counted ten times or more. The chain carries TRBV20-1 and TRBJ2-3, with D maybe TRBD1 (5 bases). Per the germline V gene, CDR1 is DFQATT and CDR2 is SNEGSKA (reference sequence). Between the trimmed V and J ends, which lost 5 bases and 10 bases, there was a span of 16 bases. The CDR3 totals 12 residues. The CDR3 region is CSAVGQGSAQYF. The CDR3 region has the DNA TGCAGTGCTGTTGGCCAGGGATCGGCGCAGTATTTT.